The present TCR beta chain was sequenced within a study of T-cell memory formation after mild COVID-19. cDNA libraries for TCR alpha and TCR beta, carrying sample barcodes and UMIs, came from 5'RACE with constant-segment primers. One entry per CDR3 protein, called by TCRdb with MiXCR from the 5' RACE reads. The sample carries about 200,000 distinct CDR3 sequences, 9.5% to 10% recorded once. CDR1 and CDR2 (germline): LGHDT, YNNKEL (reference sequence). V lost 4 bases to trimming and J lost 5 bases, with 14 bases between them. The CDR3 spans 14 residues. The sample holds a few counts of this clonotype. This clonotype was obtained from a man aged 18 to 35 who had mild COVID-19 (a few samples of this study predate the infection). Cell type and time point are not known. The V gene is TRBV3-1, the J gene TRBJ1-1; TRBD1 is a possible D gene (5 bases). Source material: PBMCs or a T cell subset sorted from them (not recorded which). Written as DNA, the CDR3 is TGTGCCAGCAGCCTAAATCAGGGAGGGACTGAAGCTTTCTTT. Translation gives CASSLNQGGTEAFF.